The rows below give T cell receptor beta chains drawn from one sample of a study of CD8 T cells in Susac syndrome. TCRdb processed the immunoSEQ multiplex PCR reads anew with MiXCR; each CDR3 protein has one entry. The repertoire holds around 170,000 distinct CDR3 sequences, with roughly 94% as singletons. Sequenced: CD4+ T cells from PBMCs. These receptors all stem from a human donor with Susac syndrome. Both conserved end residues are part of each CDR3. A D gene is named only where the DNA matches it firmly. The listing skips clone size in some rows; elsewhere it reads once, few, many or a size class.

v_gene: TRBV12-3/TRBV12-4
abundance: -
d_gene: TRBD1
j_gene: TRBJ1-2
CDR3nt: TGTGCCAGCCGGGACAGGGGCTATGGCTACACCTTC
CDR3aa: CASRDRGYGYTF

v_gene: TRBV7-2
abundance: -
d_gene: -
j_gene: TRBJ2-1
CDR3nt: TGTGCCAGCAGCTTAGGGGACACTCGCCTTGACCAGTTCTTC
CDR3aa: CASSLGDTRLDQFF

v_gene: TRBV29-1
abundance: -
d_gene: -
j_gene: TRBJ2-3
CDR3nt: TGCAGCGTTGAAAGCAGGGGGGCAGATACGCAGTATTTT
CDR3aa: CSVESRGADTQYF

v_gene: TRBV7-9
abundance: -
d_gene: TRBD1
j_gene: TRBJ1-5
CDR3nt: TGTGCCAGCGGGGTGCAGGGGGTAGCCAATCAGCCCCAGCATTTT
CDR3aa: CASGVQGVANQPQHF

v_gene: TRBV27
abundance: few
d_gene: TRBD1
j_gene: TRBJ1-1
CDR3nt: TGTGCCAGCAGTTCCCCGACAGGGGTAAACACTGAAGCTTTCTTT
CDR3aa: CASSSPTGVNTEAFF

v_gene: TRBV28
abundance: -
d_gene: -
j_gene: TRBJ1-2
CDR3nt: TGTGCCAGCAAGGCAGGGAACTATGGCTACACCTTC
CDR3aa: CASKAGNYGYTF

v_gene: TRBV3-1
abundance: -
d_gene: -
j_gene: TRBJ1-6
CDR3nt: TGTGCCAGCAGCCAAGATTTTACGGCAGATAATTCACCCCTCCACTTT
CDR3aa: CASSQDFTADNSPLHF

v_gene: TRBV7-9
abundance: -
d_gene: -
j_gene: TRBJ2-7
CDR3nt: TGTGCCAGCAGCTTCAGGTCCTACGAGCAGTACTTC
CDR3aa: CASSFRSYEQYF

v_gene: TRBV5-6
abundance: once
d_gene: -
j_gene: TRBJ2-3
CDR3nt: TGTGCCAGCGATCTCAGGGTGGGGGATACGCAGTATTTT
CDR3aa: CASDLRVGDTQYF

v_gene: TRBV7-6
abundance: -
d_gene: -
j_gene: TRBJ2-7
CDR3nt: TGTGCCAGCAGCCCCTACAGGGCCCCCTACGAGCAGTACTTC
CDR3aa: CASSPYRAPYEQYF

v_gene: TRBV7-2
abundance: few
d_gene: -
j_gene: TRBJ2-3
CDR3nt: TGTGCCAGCAGCTTAGCAGATACGCAGTATTTT
CDR3aa: CASSLADTQYF

v_gene: TRBV6-5
abundance: -
d_gene: -
j_gene: TRBJ1-2
CDR3nt: TGTGCCAGCAGTCGAGGGGCCTTCTATGGCTACACCTTC
CDR3aa: CASSRGAFYGYTF

v_gene: TRBV18
abundance: -
d_gene: -
j_gene: TRBJ2-7
CDR3nt: TGTGCCAGCTCACCACCGGGCAGTATGTCCTACGAGCAGTACTTC
CDR3aa: CASSPPGSMSYEQYF

v_gene: TRBV7-3
abundance: -
d_gene: TRBD1
j_gene: TRBJ2-2
CDR3nt: TGTGCCAGCAGCTCAGGACAGGGATTCACCGGGGAGCTGTTTTTT
CDR3aa: CASSSGQGFTGELFF

v_gene: TRBV28
abundance: -
d_gene: -
j_gene: TRBJ1-2
CDR3nt: TGTGCCAGTCTAAAGGCAGGGACCTATGGCTACACCTTC
CDR3aa: CASLKAGTYGYTF

v_gene: TRBV20-1
abundance: -
d_gene: TRBD1
j_gene: TRBJ2-7
CDR3nt: TGCAGTGCTAGACCGGGACAGGCGTCGCTGGTCCTCTCCTACGAGCAGTACTTC
CDR3aa: CSARPGQASLVLSYEQYF

v_gene: TRBV6-5
abundance: -
d_gene: -
j_gene: TRBJ2-5
CDR3nt: TGTGCCAGCAGTAAGGGGACTACCCAGTACTTC
CDR3aa: CASSKGTTQYF

v_gene: TRBV20-1
abundance: -
d_gene: -
j_gene: TRBJ2-4
CDR3nt: TGCAGTGCTAGAGATATGAACATTCAGTACTTC
CDR3aa: CSARDMNIQYF

v_gene: TRBV18
abundance: -
d_gene: TRBD1
j_gene: TRBJ2-1
CDR3nt: TGTGCCAGCTCCCGACAGGGGGCGGTCCACAATGAGCAGTTCTTC
CDR3aa: CASSRQGAVHNEQFF

v_gene: TRBV20-1
abundance: once
d_gene: TRBD1
j_gene: TRBJ2-7
CDR3nt: TGCAGTGCCGTACACGGACAGGGGGCGTCAGAGCAGTACTTC
CDR3aa: CSAVHGQGASEQYF

v_gene: TRBV5-1
abundance: -
d_gene: -
j_gene: TRBJ1-1
CDR3nt: TGCGCCAGCAGCTTCTCCAGGGGTGGTGAAGCTTTCTTT
CDR3aa: CASSFSRGGEAFF

v_gene: TRBV6-5
abundance: -
d_gene: -
j_gene: TRBJ2-1
CDR3nt: TGTGCCAGCAGTGAACTTTGGACAGCCAATGAGCAGTTCTTC
CDR3aa: CASSELWTANEQFF

v_gene: TRBV15
abundance: -
d_gene: -
j_gene: TRBJ2-6
CDR3nt: TGTGCCACCAGCGGCTGGGGCGGGCGAACCTCTGGGGCCAACGTCCTGACTTTC
CDR3aa: CATSGWGGRTSGANVLTF

v_gene: TRBV6-1
abundance: -
d_gene: TRBD2
j_gene: TRBJ2-7
CDR3nt: TGTGCCAGCAGTCAACTAGCGGGGGGGCCCTCCTACGAGCAGTACTTC
CDR3aa: CASSQLAGGPSYEQYF

v_gene: TRBV23-1
abundance: once
d_gene: -
j_gene: TRBJ2-5
CDR3nt: TGCGCCAGCAGTCAAGTACACGATCAACCCGACAAAGAGACCCAGTACTTC
CDR3aa: CASSQVHDQPDKETQYF

v_gene: TRBV11-2
abundance: -
d_gene: -
j_gene: TRBJ1-4
CDR3nt: TGTGCCAGCAGCAGAGGCCAGTCAACTAATGAAAAACTGTTTTTT
CDR3aa: CASSRGQSTNEKLFF

v_gene: TRBV20-1
abundance: once
d_gene: TRBD1
j_gene: TRBJ1-6
CDR3nt: TGCAGTGCTAGGGACAGGGGGCAATCACCCCTCCACTTT
CDR3aa: CSARDRGQSPLHF

v_gene: TRBV2
abundance: -
d_gene: TRBD1
j_gene: TRBJ1-2
CDR3nt: TGTGCCAGCATGGGACAGGGGGCGGAGGGCTACACCTTC
CDR3aa: CASMGQGAEGYTF

v_gene: TRBV5-6
abundance: -
d_gene: TRBD2
j_gene: TRBJ2-3
CDR3nt: TGTGCCAGCAGCTCGGCAAAGCGGGGGAACACAGATACGCAGTATTTT
CDR3aa: CASSSAKRGNTDTQYF

v_gene: TRBV29-1
abundance: once
d_gene: -
j_gene: TRBJ2-6
CDR3nt: TGCAGCGTTGACATGGGGGGGGCCAACGTCCTGACTTTC
CDR3aa: CSVDMGGANVLTF

v_gene: TRBV20-1
abundance: -
d_gene: -
j_gene: TRBJ2-7
CDR3nt: TGCAGTGCCCAGAGGGACAATTCCTACGAGCAGTACTTC
CDR3aa: CSAQRDNSYEQYF

v_gene: TRBV5-1
abundance: -
d_gene: TRBD2
j_gene: TRBJ2-3
CDR3nt: TGCGCCAGCGGGGCGGCTAGCGGGGCCCCGGAGCAGTATTTT
CDR3aa: CASGAASGAPEQYF

v_gene: TRBV5-4
abundance: -
d_gene: -
j_gene: TRBJ2-7
CDR3nt: TGTGCCAGTACAGGGGCGGGGTCCTACGAGCAGTACTTC
CDR3aa: CASTGAGSYEQYF

v_gene: TRBV6-5
abundance: -
d_gene: -
j_gene: TRBJ2-7
CDR3nt: TGTGCCAGCGGAAACCAGGGAGTCGGGTACGAGCAGTACTTC
CDR3aa: CASGNQGVGYEQYF

v_gene: TRBV9
abundance: -
d_gene: -
j_gene: TRBJ2-3
CDR3nt: TGTGCCAGCAGCGTACGGTTGGGCACAGATACGCAGTATTTT
CDR3aa: CASSVRLGTDTQYF

v_gene: TRBV4-2
abundance: -
d_gene: -
j_gene: TRBJ2-3
CDR3nt: TGTGCCAGCAGCCAAGGAGGGGGGGCTAGCACAGATACGCAGTATTTT
CDR3aa: CASSQGGGASTDTQYF